The 17 T cell receptor beta chains in this list originate from one sample, sequenced in a study of shared clonotypes between healthy human individuals. The data were produced by immunoSEQ multiplex PCR, yet TCRdb's version contains in-frame clones alone and is incomplete. The table includes nearly 2 million clones, about 95% detected once. It was CD45RO-negative cells, positively selected for CCR7, that made up naive CD8 cells, with terminally differentiated effector memory CD45RA+ cells excluded. The source material was naive CD8+ T cells sorted from blood. Every receptor here comes from a man younger than 30 in good health.

Regarding this clone: The same CDR3 is also encoded by other DNA sequences in this sample. The J gene is TRBJ2-5, the V gene TRBV6-1; 8 bases line up with TRBD1. Unmatched junction bases numbered 3, after V lost 6 bases and J lost 3 bases. CDR1 is MNHNS, CDR2 SASEGT, per germline. This CDR3 is 13 amino acids long. CDR3 protein: CASRDRGEETQYF. The CDR3 DNA follows: TGTGCCAGCAGAGACAGGGGAGAAGAGACCCAGTACTTC.

With regard to this clone: The junction and the germline gene differ at one end; a read error may be behind it. The gene calls are TRBV19 and TRBJ1-5; D possibly corresponds to TRBD1 (5 bases). Looked up from germline, CDR1 is LNHDA and CDR2 is SQIVND (reference sequence). The CDR3 extends over 12 amino acids. The CDR3 is CASSIGGAHRNF. CDR3 DNA: TGTGCCAGTAGTATCGGCGGGGCCCATAGGAATTTT.

CDR3 nucleotides: TGTGCCAGCAGCTTCCGGGACAGGATATACAATGAGCAGTTCTTC. Translation gives CASSFRDRIYNEQFF. V gene TRBV7-9 combines with J gene TRBJ2-1, with TRBD1 matching 8 bases. In germline, CDR1 is SEHNR, CDR2 FQNEAQ (reference sequence). Unmatched junction bases numbered 5, after V lost 3 bases and J lost 4 bases. The CDR3 is 15 amino acids.

The chain combines TRBV15 with TRBJ1-5; weak D call: TRBD1 (6 bases). Germline CDR1 and CDR2: LNHNV and YYDKDF (reference sequence). The CDR3 runs to 18 residues. The V end lost 1 base, the J end lost 1 base, and 17 bases lay between the germline ends. The DNA for the CDR3 is TGTGCCACCAGCAGAGCTTACCCCGGGGGGGGCAGCAATCAGCCCCAGCATTTT. Translated: CATSRAYPGGGSNQPQHF.

This clone was found once. The same CDR3 arises from other DNA sequences in this sample as well. The chain carries TRBV13 and TRBJ1-4; 9 nucleotides line up with TRBD1. CDR1 is PRHDT and CDR2 is FYEKMQ in the germline V gene (reference sequence). V dropped 0 bases and J dropped 6; count of bases not matched to a gene: 2. This CDR3 has 15 amino acids. CDR3 coding DNA: TGTGCCAGCAGCTTAGGGGGACAGGGAGATGAAAAACTGTTTTTT. Translated: CASSLGGQGDEKLFF.

The V gene is TRBV5-6, the J gene TRBJ1-1; 8 nucleotides agree with TRBD1. The CDR3 is 10 amino acids. Germline V gives CDR1 SGHDT, CDR2 YYEEEE. The CDR3 sequence: CDRGDTEAFF. In nucleotides, the CDR3 is TGTGACAGGGGGGACACTGAAGCTTTCTTT.

The rearrangement joins TRBV5-1 to TRBJ2-2; TRBD2 matches 7 bases. From germline, CDR1 is SGHRS and CDR2 YFSETQ. The CDR3 is 15 residues long. Germline trimming cut 7 bases from V and 4 bases from J; bases unmatched to any gene: 10. CDR3 nucleotide sequence: TGCGCCAGCTCGAGAGAGTGGGAGGGCACCGGGGAGCTGTTTTTT. It yields the protein CASSREWEGTGELFF.

The rearrangement joins TRBV4-3 to TRBJ2-1; D possibly corresponds to TRBD2 (5 bases). V lost 0 bases and J lost 2, with 8 bases in between. The CDR3 covers 15 residues. Germline CDR1 is LGHNA and CDR2 is YSLEER. The CDR3 region is CASSQEGDAYNEQFF. The CDR3, as DNA: TGCGCCAGCAGCCAAGAGGGAGATGCCTACAATGAGCAGTTCTTC.

The chain uses TRBV10-3 and TRBJ2-7; TRBD1 agrees at 7 bases. CDR1 and CDR2 from the germline V gene are ENHRY and SYGVKD. CDR3 length: 16 amino acids. J lost 5 bases, V lost 0 bases, and 10 bases had no gene match. The chain's CDR3 is CAISESVQGISDEQYF. Here the CDR3 DNA reads TGTGCCATCAGTGAGTCGGTACAGGGGATTTCCGACGAGCAGTACTTC.

V gene TRBV15 combines with J gene TRBJ1-5; D call uncertain. This CDR3 spans 15 amino acids. The germline V gene encodes CDR1 LNHNV and CDR2 YYDKDF (reference sequence). Deletions cut 1 base from V and 1 base from J, with 8 bases between. The CDR3 bases are TGTGCCACCAGCAGAGCTGCGGGGAGCAATCAGCCCCAGCATTTT. Its protein product is CATSRAAGSNQPQHF.

Regarding this clone: Other DNA sequences in the sample encode the same CDR3. The chain couples TRBV27 to TRBJ2-2; D is unclear. CDR1 and CDR2 from the germline V gene are MNHEY and SMNVEV (reference sequence). This CDR3 is built from 14 residues. The V end was cut by 3 bases, the J end by 2 bases, with 7 bases between. CDR3 bases: TGTGCCAGCAGTTTGAGTCCTAACACCGGGGAGCTGTTTTTT. It codes for CASSLSPNTGELFF.

J is TRBJ2-5 and V is TRBV7-9; D is ambiguous. The CDR3 sequence is 15 residues long. V was trimmed by 5 bases and J by 5 bases, leaving 18 bases between them. Germline values: CDR1 SEHNR, CDR2 FQNEAQ (reference sequence). The CDR3 is CASSPTEWIEETQYF. The CDR3, as DNA: TGTGCCAGCAGCCCGACGGAGTGGATTGAGGAGACCCAGTACTTC.

The rearrangement links TRBV14 to TRBJ2-1; 12 nucleotides line up with TRBD2. J gave up 4 bases and V 7 bases, and 5 bases lay outside the gene matches. CDR3 size: 15 residues. CDR1 SGHDN and CDR2 FVKESK come from the germline V gene. In nucleotides, the CDR3 is TGTGCCAGCACCGTGACTAGCGGGGGTTACAATGAGCAGTTCTTC. It codes for CASTVTSGGYNEQFF.

V and J are TRBV7-3 and TRBJ2-1, with D possibly TRBD2 on 6 matching bases. Germline CDR1 is SGHTA and CDR2 is FQGTGA. The CDR3 runs 13 residues. Trimming left V 2 bases short and J 8 bases short, with 10 bases between. CDR3 residues: CASSLGLSDEQFF. Written as DNA, the CDR3 is TGTGCCAGCAGCTTAGGACTATCCGATGAGCAGTTCTTC.

The rearrangement joins TRBV9 to TRBJ1-1, with 9 positions matching TRBD1. CDR1 is SGDLS, CDR2 YYNGEE, per germline. V shed 3 bases, J shed 3 bases, and the junction held 9 bases outside the gene matches. The CDR3 has 16 amino acids. This CDR3 reads CASSAGGTGLDTEAFF. CDR3 nucleotides: TGTGCCAGCAGCGCTGGGGGGACAGGGCTCGACACTGAAGCTTTCTTT.

The V and J genes are TRBV23-1 and TRBJ2-2, with D maybe TRBD2 (6 bases). TRBV23-1 is known as an ORF, though its function is uncertain. CDR3 length: 16 amino acids. V was trimmed by 3 bases and J by 2 bases, leaving 13 bases between them. Here the CDR3 DNA reads TGCGCCAGCAGTCATCCAAGGGAGGACAACACCGGGGAGCTGTTTTTT. Translated, it gives CASSHPREDNTGELFF.

The rearrangement uses TRBV25-1 and TRBJ2-7; D is uncertain. The CDR3 spans 11 residues. CDR1 is MGHDK and CDR2 is SYGVNS in the germline V gene. Trimming left V 4 bases short and J 9 bases short, with 10 bases between. CDR3 loop: CASSVADGQYF. CDR3 sequence (DNA): TGTGCCAGCAGTGTCGCGGACGGGCAGTACTTC.